Presented here are 26 T cell receptor beta chains from one specimen sequenced in a study of regulatory T cells in long-lasting Graves disease. TCR beta libraries were built with iRepertoire HTBI primers and Arm-PCR of CDR3 regions. TCRdb re-called the multiplex PCR reads through MiXCR, storing one row per CDR3 protein. Of 300,000 to 350,000 distinct CDR3 sequences in the sample, roughly a fifth were seen once. As for time point: persistent/refractory GD, antithyroid drugs over 5 years with positive TRAb. Extracted RNA from PBMCs served as the source of the TCR library. The sample was peripheral blood mononuclear cells (PBMCs), taken when the disease was refractory, from a patient treated with antithyroid drugs. The origin of the receptors is a female donor with Graves disease.

The chain carries TRBV4-3 and TRBJ1-6; maybe TRBD1 (6 bases). V was pared by 0 bases and J by 9 bases, with 12 bases between. Germline V gene lookup returns CDR1 LGHNA and CDR2 YSLEER. The CDR3 loop spans 15 amino acids. CDR3 protein: CASSQDGEGVSPLHF. The CDR3 nucleotides are TGCGCCAGCAGCCAAGATGGGGAGGGGGTTTCACCCCTCCACTTT.

The table lists this clonotype with many counts. J is TRBJ2-5 and V is TRBV12-3 or TRBV12-4; a weak D match, TRBD2 (5 bases). The CDR3 consists of 13 residues. Trimming left V 7 bases short and J 4 bases short, with 13 bases between. The CDR3 coding sequence is TGTGCCAGCAAATCCACGGGGATAGAGACCCAGTACTTC. Its translation is CASKSTGIETQYF.

This clonotype showed up many times. This rearrangement joins TRBV7-2 to TRBJ2-2; D uncertain. Germline values: CDR1 SGHTA, CDR2 FQGNSA. The CDR3 runs 12 residues. The germline V and J ends were trimmed by 2 bases and 7 bases, with 5 bases remaining between them. The CDR3 sequence is CASSLLVGELFF. In DNA, the CDR3 is TGTGCCAGCAGCTTATTGGTCGGGGAGCTGTTTTTT.

A remark on this clonotype: The junction differs from germline at one of its ends, possibly a read error. V usage is TRBV12-3 or TRBV12-4 and J usage is TRBJ1-5, with TRBD1 matching 8 bases. The CDR3 contains 15 residues. CDR3 sequence reads: CACRKGQGRNQPQHF. CDR3 sequence (DNA): TGTGCCTGCAGAAAAGGACAGGGTAGGAATCAGCCCCAGCATTTT.

The chain uses TRBV14 and TRBJ2-3, with 8 bases aligning to TRBD1. The CDR3 totals 16 residues. Germline CDR1 reads SGHDN; CDR2 reads FVKESK. The J segment lost 2 bases and the V segment lost 4 bases, leaving 8 bases of the junction unmatched. CDR3 loop: CASSLYGTGVTDTQYF. The CDR3 DNA sequence: TGTGCCAGCAGCCTGTACGGGACAGGCGTCACAGATACGCAGTATTTT.

This clonotype was counted between two and nine times. This chain uses TRBV5-5 with TRBJ2-7; a possible D gene is TRBD1 (6 bases). This CDR3 has 14 amino acids. Germline-derived CDR1 and CDR2 are SGHKS and YYEKEE (reference sequence). V lost 0 bases and J 3 bases, leaving 10 bases between the germline ends. CDR3 region: CASSLGQAVYEQYF. The DNA of the CDR3 is TGTGCCAGCAGCTTGGGACAGGCGGTCTACGAGCAGTACTTC.

This clonotype was detected only a few times. The chain uses TRBV9 and TRBJ2-7; 10 bases align to TRBD2. This CDR3 region has 15 residues. V lost 0 bases and J lost 6; bases outside the gene matches: 6. From germline, CDR1 is SGDLS and CDR2 YYNGEE. CDR3 nucleotide sequence: TGTGCCAGCAGCGTAGGGAGCGGGGGGGCTGGCGAGCAGTACTTC. This encodes CASSVGSGGAGEQYF.

V and J are TRBV7-2 and TRBJ2-2; TRBD1 matches at 7 bases. This CDR3 is built from 16 residues. The trim removed 3 bases at V and 5 bases at J, leaving 9 bases unmatched. Germline V gene data show CDR1 as SGHTA and CDR2 as FQGNSA. In DNA, the CDR3 is TGTGCCAGCAGCTTGTACAGGGGTTGGGAAACCGGGGAGCTGTTTTTT. This gives the protein CASSLYRGWETGELFF. The variable domain in full, completed from reference TRBV7-2 and TRBJ2-2, reads GAGVSQSPSNKVTEKGKDVELRCDPISGHTALYWYRQSLGQGLEFLIYFQGNSAPDKSGLPSDRFSAERTGGSVSTLTIQRTQQEDSAVYLCASSLYRGWETGELFFGEGSRLTVL.

Details on this clonotype: A much larger clonotype is one base distant, so this may be a read error. The genes are TRBV6-5 and TRBJ2-2; 7 bases align to TRBD1. This CDR3 spans 15 amino acids. The germline V gene encodes CDR1 MNHEY and CDR2 SVGAGI. The CDR3 bases are TGTGCCTGCAGTTACCAGGGGGCGAACACCGGGGAGCTGTTTTTT. Its protein product is CACSYQGANTGELFF.

This clonotype was recorded many times. This chain uses TRBV29-1 with TRBJ1-4; 12 bases align to TRBD1. The CDR3 is made up of 13 amino acids. Trimming removed 7 bases from V and 7 bases from J; junction bases left unmatched: 4. Germline CDR1 reads SQVTM; CDR2 reads ANQGSEA. The CDR3 spells CSAGDRGPEKLFF. In DNA form, the CDR3 reads TGCAGCGCGGGGGACAGGGGGCCTGAAAAACTGTTTTTT. The full variable domain, in which reference TRBV29-1 and TRBJ1-4 provide the parts outside the CDR3, is SAVISQKPSRDICQRGTSLTIQCQVDSQVTMMFWYRQQPGQSLTLIATANQGSEATYESGFVIDKFPISRPNLTFSTLTVSNMSPEDSSIYLCSAGDRGPEKLFFGSGTQLSVL.

The gene calls are TRBV5-1 and TRBJ1-2; D remains unclear. Germline lookup yields CDR1 SGHRS and CDR2 YFSETQ. The CDR3 is 14 amino acids. Trimming took 0 bases from V and 4 from J, leaving 10 bases between them. CDR3: CASSLGRQSYGYTF. The CDR3 nucleotides read TGCGCCAGCAGCTTGGGGCGGCAGTCCTATGGCTACACCTTC.

This chain uses TRBV14 with TRBJ2-1, with a possible D match to TRBD1 (6 bases). Trimming took off 5 bases at V and 4 bases at J, with 9 bases between the two ends. The germline CDR1 and CDR2 sequences are SGHDN and FVKESK. The CDR3 spans 13 residues. CDR3 bases: TGTGCCAGCAGCTACAGGGAGTACAATGAGCAGTTCTTC. It specifies CASSYREYNEQFF.

V gene TRBV7-9 combines with J gene TRBJ2-3; either TRBD1 or TRBD2 may supply D (6 bases each). V was clipped by 1 base and J by 2 bases, with 13 bases between them. Germline-derived CDR1 and CDR2 are SEHNR and FQNEAQ (reference sequence). This CDR3 is built from 16 residues. Written as DNA, the CDR3 is TGTGCCAGCAGCTTAGGACTGGGGGGCCCCACAGATACGCAGTATTTT. Encoded protein: CASSLGLGGPTDTQYF.

The J gene is TRBJ1-2, the V gene TRBV19; D gene ambiguous. Trimming removed 4 bases at V and 1 base at J, with 19 bases between. This CDR3 comprises 17 residues. Looked up from germline, CDR1 is LNHDA and CDR2 is SQIVND (reference sequence). CDR3 DNA: TGTGCCAGTAGTAAGGGCCAGTTGATCTCGTTTAACTATGGCTACACCTTC. Translating it yields CASSKGQLISFNYGYTF.

V usage is TRBV6-1 and J usage is TRBJ2-1; 10 positions agree with TRBD2. The CDR3 length is 16 residues. From germline, CDR1 is MNHNS and CDR2 SASEGT. V lost 3 bases, J lost 6 bases, and 8 bases stayed unmatched. The CDR3, as DNA: TGTGCCAGCAGTGAGTGGGGGACTAGCGCACGCAATGAGCAGTTCTTC. Its translation: CASSEWGTSARNEQFF.

Details on this clonotype: Being one base from a much bigger clone, this may be a read error. The rearrangement uses TRBV6-1 and TRBJ1-4; no definite D call. This CDR3 contains 15 residues. Per the germline V gene, CDR1 is MNHNS and CDR2 is SASEGT. CDR3 region: CAGSDWGGSVEKLFF. The CDR3 nucleotides read TGTGCCGGCAGTGACTGGGGAGGGTCGGTTGAAAAACTGTTTTTT.

This clonotype showed up just once. The chain combines TRBV15 with TRBJ2-5, with 8 bases matching TRBD2. With V trimmed by 3 bases and J by 4 bases, 10 bases remained unmatched. Germline loops: CDR1 LNHNV, CDR2 YYDKDF (reference sequence). There are 16 residues in the CDR3. The CDR3 reads CATSSVGNGRVETQYF. The DNA for the CDR3 is TGTGCCACCAGCAGCGTAGGTAACGGGAGGGTAGAGACCCAGTACTTC.

This clonotype was seen a handful of times. This chain connects TRBV7-9 to TRBJ2-2, with 8 bases aligning to TRBD1. With 4 bases clipped from V and 1 base from J, the junction kept 11 bases outside the gene matches. Germline CDR1 reads SEHNR; CDR2 reads FQNEAQ (reference sequence). CDR3 length: 18 residues. This CDR3 reads CASSSLGETGENTGELFF. CDR3 sequence (DNA): TGTGCCAGCAGCTCCTTGGGGGAGACAGGGGAGAACACCGGGGAGCTGTTTTTT.

This chain joins TRBV6-1 and TRBJ1-4; TRBD1 agrees at 7 bases. After removal of 4 bases from V and 3 bases from J, the junction contained 11 bases not matched to a gene. Germline lookup yields CDR1 MNHNS and CDR2 SASEGT. This CDR3 comprises 17 residues. In DNA form, the CDR3 reads TGTGCCAGCAGTGTCCGGAGGGGGCGGGTAGCTAATGAAAAACTGTTTTTT. Protein: CASSVRRGRVANEKLFF.

In this sample, this clonotype turned up a few times. A much larger clone lies one base from this, so it may be a read error. The chain recombines TRBV29-1 with TRBJ2-7, with D maybe TRBD2 (5 bases). Germline CDR1 is SQVTM and CDR2 is ANQGSEA. CDR3 length: 12 residues. CDR3 nucleotide sequence: TGCAGCGTTGAACGGGGTCCCTACGAGCAGTGCTTC. This translates into CSVERGPYEQCF.

This clonotype has only a few counts. One end of the junction does not line up with germline, which may come from a read error. The chain links TRBV6-1 to TRBJ2-6; 7 bases match TRBD1. This CDR3 has 17 residues. The V gene's germline CDR1 is MNHNS and CDR2 SASEGT. The CDR3 loop is CASRRRQGLSGANALTF. The CDR3 DNA reads TGTGCCAGCAGGAGACGACAGGGTCTGAGTGGGGCCAACGCCCTGACTTTC.

The chain couples TRBV25-1 to TRBJ1-1; no reliable D call. This CDR3 has 15 residues. CDR1 and CDR2 (germline): MGHDK, SYGVNS. Trimming pared 3 bases from V and 0 bases from J, leaving 11 bases between. The CDR3 coding sequence is TGTGCCAGCAGTGATACGGACGTCATGAACACTGAAGCTTTCTTT. Its translation is CASSDTDVMNTEAFF. The full variable domain, in which reference TRBV25-1 and TRBJ1-1 provide the parts outside the CDR3, is EADIYQTPRYLVIGTGKKITLECSQTMGHDKMYWYQQDPGMELHLIHYSYGVNSTEKGDLSSESTVSRIRTEHFPLTLESARPSHTSQYLCASSDTDVMNTEAFFGQGTRLTVV.

This clonotype was seen a handful of times. CDR3 bases: TGTGCCAGCAGCCAAACTTGGAGGACTGAAGCTTTCTTT. Amino acids: CASSQTWRTEAFF. V is TRBV27 and J is TRBJ1-1; D gene ambiguous. The CDR3 contains 13 residues. V was clipped by 6 bases and J by 5 bases, with 13 bases between them. The germline V gene has CDR1 MNHEY and CDR2 SMNVEV (reference sequence).

This CDR3 reads CATSRRDSGNTIYF. DNA of the CDR3: TGTGCCACCAGCAGAAGGGACTCTGGAAACACCATATATTTT. The chain links TRBV15 to TRBJ1-3; D gene uncertain. This CDR3 has 14 residues. V was pared by 2 bases and J by 0 bases, with 5 bases between. The germline CDR1 and CDR2 sequences are LNHNV and YYDKDF (reference sequence).

The V and J genes are TRBV3-1 and TRBJ2-4; D may be TRBD2 (6 bases). Germline V gives CDR1 LGHDT, CDR2 YNNKEL (reference sequence). Trimming left V 3 bases short and J 2 bases short, with 14 bases between. This CDR3 comprises 16 residues. The CDR3 loop is CASSQSGSLTKNIQYF. The CDR3 nucleotides are TGTGCCAGCAGCCAGAGCGGGTCCTTGACCAAAAACATTCAGTACTTC.

This clonotype occurred many times. The J gene is TRBJ2-1, the V gene TRBV20-1; TRBD1 matches at 9 bases. Germline values: CDR1 DFQATT, CDR2 SNEGSKA (reference sequence). The CDR3 loop spans 13 amino acids. Germline trimming cut 6 bases from V and 10 bases from J; bases unmatched to any gene: 10. The CDR3: CSAPGQGTDEQFF. CDR3 nucleotides: TGCAGTGCGCCGGGACAGGGAACGGACGAGCAGTTCTTC.